The clone carrying this TCR beta chain was seen more than once but under ten times. Its antigen is not identified. The germline V gene encodes CDR1 SGDLS and CDR2 YYNGEE. The CDR3 runs to 14 residues. V was cut by 0 bases and J by 5 bases, with 12 bases left in between. The method was immunoSEQ multiplex PCR; TCRdb's version includes in-frame clones alone and lacks a portion of them. The profile shows over 120,000 clones, about 88% of them singletons. These data belong to a study of radiation and T cells in renal cell carcinoma. Study details: Nephrectomy followed 15 Gy stereotactic body radiation by 4 weeks.

Time point in this sample: baseline pretreatment blood. Treatment indicated: 15 Gy SBRT to primary tumor, nephrectomy 4 weeks later. Serial blood draws occurred at baseline and 2 and 4 weeks post-SBRT. Notes on the study in general: Top tumor clonotypes rose in blood 2 weeks post-radiation, then contracted.

The rearrangement links TRBV9 to TRBJ2-7, with D perhaps matching TRBD1 or TRBD2 (6 bases each). This receptor was obtained from a woman aged 45-65 years with renal cell carcinoma. This material consisted of blood, taken from a patient whose treatment included radiotherapy and nephrectomy. CDR3 DNA sequence: TGTGCCAGCAGCGTAGAAAAGGGGGGCGACGAGCAGTACTTC. Translating it yields CASSVEKGGDEQYF.